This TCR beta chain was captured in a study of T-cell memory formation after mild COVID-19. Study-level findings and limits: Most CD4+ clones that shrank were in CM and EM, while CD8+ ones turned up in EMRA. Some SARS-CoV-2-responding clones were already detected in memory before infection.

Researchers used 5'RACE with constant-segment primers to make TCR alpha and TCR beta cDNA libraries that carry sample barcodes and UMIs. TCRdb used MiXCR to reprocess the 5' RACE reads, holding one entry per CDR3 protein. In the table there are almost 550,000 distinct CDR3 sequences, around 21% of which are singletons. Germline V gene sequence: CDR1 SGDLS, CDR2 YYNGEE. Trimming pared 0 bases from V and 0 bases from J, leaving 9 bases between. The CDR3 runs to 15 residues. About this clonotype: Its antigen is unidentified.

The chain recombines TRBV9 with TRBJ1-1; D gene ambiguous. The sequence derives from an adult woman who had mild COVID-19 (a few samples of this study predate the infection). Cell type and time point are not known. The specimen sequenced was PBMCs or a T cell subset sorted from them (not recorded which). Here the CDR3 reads CASSVVGQLNTEAFF. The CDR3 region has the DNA TGTGCCAGCAGCGTAGTCGGTCAACTGAACACTGAAGCTTTCTTT. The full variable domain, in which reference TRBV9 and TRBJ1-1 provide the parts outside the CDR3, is DSGVTQTPKHLITATGQRVTLRCSPRSGDLSVYWYQQSLDQGLQFLIQYYNGEERAKGNILERFSAQQFPDLHSELNLSSLELGDSALYFCASSVVGQLNTEAFFGQGTRLTVV.